This TCR beta chain originates from a study of T cells in Graves' hyperthyroidism and ophthalmopathy. This clonotype has a count of ten or more. Antigen specificity is unknown. Findings and caveats of the study: Classification by a 13 V-J model distinguished ophthalmopathy from stable hyperthyroidism.

Graves' hyperthyroidism was deemed stable absent ophthalmopathy progression within 18 months. Clinical symptoms, serum thyroxine, TRAb, thyroid ultrasound and orbital computed tomography established diagnosis. Amplified TCR beta CDR3 regions came from RNA transcripts. The HTBI set primed first-round TCR CDR3 RT-PCR. TCRdb re-analysed the multiplex PCR reads in MiXCR, keeping a single row per CDR3 protein. The table lists a few hundred thousand distinct CDR3 sequences, roughly 21% of them singletons, with 50% to 65% in the top ten. With 8 bases removed from V and 3 bases from J, the gap between germline ends came to 14 bases. Germline V gene data show CDR1 as SGHNT and CDR2 as YENEEA. The CDR3 has 14 residues.

The chain joins TRBV11-3 to TRBJ2-1; D is unresolved. This clonotype was sampled from a woman aged 50 to 65 with Graves' hyperthyroidism. The sample consisted of blood. CDR3 sequence (DNA): TGTGCCAGCTCCCTATTGGGTGACTACAATGAGCAGTTCTTC. Translation: CASSLLGDYNEQFF.